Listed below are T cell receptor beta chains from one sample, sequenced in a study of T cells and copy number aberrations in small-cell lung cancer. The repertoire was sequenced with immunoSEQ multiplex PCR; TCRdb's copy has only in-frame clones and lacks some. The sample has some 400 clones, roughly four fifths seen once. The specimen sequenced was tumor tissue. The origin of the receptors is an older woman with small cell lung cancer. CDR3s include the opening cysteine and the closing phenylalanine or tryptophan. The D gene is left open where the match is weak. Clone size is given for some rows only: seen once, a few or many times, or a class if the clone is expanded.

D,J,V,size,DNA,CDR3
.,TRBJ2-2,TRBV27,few,TGTGCCAGCAGTCAACAGACCGGGGAGCTGTTTTTT,CASSQQTGELFF
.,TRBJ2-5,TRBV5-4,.,TGTGCCAGCAGCTGGGATTCCGTACAAGAGACCCAGTACTTC,CASSWDSVQETQYF
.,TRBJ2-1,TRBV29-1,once,TGCAGCGTCCGGGCACCCTACAATGAGCAGTTCTTC,CSVRAPYNEQFF
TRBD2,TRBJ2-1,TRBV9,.,TGTGCCAGCAGCGGAACTAGCGGGGTGGTCGGGGAGCAGTTCTTC,CASSGTSGVVGEQFF
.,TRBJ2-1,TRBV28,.,TGTGCCAGCAGGTTGGAAAACAGGGATGAGCAGTTCTTC,CASRLENRDEQFF
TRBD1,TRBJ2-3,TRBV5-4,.,TGTGCCAGCAGCTTACAGGGGGTCGTCACAGATACGCAGTATTTT,CASSLQGVVTDTQYF
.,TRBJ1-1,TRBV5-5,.,TGTGCCAGCAGCCTCCACTTTGTCGGGGAGGCTAGGACTGAAGCTTTCTTT,CASSLHFVGEARTEAFF
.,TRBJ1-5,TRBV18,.,TGTGCCAGCTCACCAGAACTGATCAATCAGCCCCAGCATTTT,CASSPELINQPQHF
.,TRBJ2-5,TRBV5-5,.,TGTGCCAGCAGCAAAGAACAATTCACCGACCAAGAGACCCAGTACTTC,CASSKEQFTDQETQYF
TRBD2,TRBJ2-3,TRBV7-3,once,TGTGCCAGCAGCCATTTTCGAGCGGGACGCACAGATACGCAGTATTTT,CASSHFRAGRTDTQYF
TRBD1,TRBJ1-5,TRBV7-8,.,TGTGCCAGCAGCCCGACAGGGAGTCAGCCCCAGCATTTT,CASSPTGSQPQHF
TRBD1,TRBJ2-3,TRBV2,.,TGTGCCAGCGCGGGGCAGGGGGCCAGCACAGATACGCAGTATTTT,CASAGQGASTDTQYF
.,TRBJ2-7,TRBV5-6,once,TGTGCCAGCAGCTTTCAGGGGATCTCCTACGAGCAGTACTTC,CASSFQGISYEQYF
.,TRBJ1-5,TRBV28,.,TGTGCCAGCGGAATGGTGGGCAATCAGCCCCAGCATTTT,CASGMVGNQPQHF
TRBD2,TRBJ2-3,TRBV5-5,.,TGTGCCAGCAGCCCCGGGCCGGGACTAGCGGAAGGACGCACAGATACGCAGTATTTT,CASSPGPGLAEGRTDTQYF
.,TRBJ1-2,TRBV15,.,TGTGCCACCAGCAGGGGAGCTAACTATGGCTACACCTTC,CATSRGANYGYTF
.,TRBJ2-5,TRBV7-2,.,TGTGCCAGCAGCTTGGCAGGGTGGGAGACCCAGTACTTC,CASSLAGWETQYF
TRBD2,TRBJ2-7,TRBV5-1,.,TGCGCCAGCAGCCCGGAAGCGGGAGTGAGCTCCTACGAGCAGTACTTC,CASSPEAGVSSYEQYF
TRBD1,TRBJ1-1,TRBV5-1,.,TGCGCCAGCAGCTGGGACAGGGGAACTGAAGCTTTCTTT,CASSWDRGTEAFF
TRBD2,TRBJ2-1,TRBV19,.,TGTGCCAGTAGTATAGAGGGGGTTAGCGGGAGGACTCTAAGCTCCTACAATGAGCAGTTCTTC,CASSIEGVSGRTLSSYNEQFF
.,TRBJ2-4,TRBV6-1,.,TGTGCCAGCAGTGAAGCGGGGGAATACATTCAGTACTTC,CASSEAGEYIQYF
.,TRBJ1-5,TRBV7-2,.,TGTGCCAGCAGCTTATATTCGGGGGAGCAGCCCCAGCATTTT,CASSLYSGEQPQHF
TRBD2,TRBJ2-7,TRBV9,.,TGTGCCAGCAGCGCGGGGGGAGTATCCTACGAGCAGTACTTC,CASSAGGVSYEQYF
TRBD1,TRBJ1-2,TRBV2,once,TGTGCCAGCAGTGAGGACAGGGGTTGGGGCTACACCTTC,CASSEDRGWGYTF
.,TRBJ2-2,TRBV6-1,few,TGTGCCAGCGGCACTTACACCGGGGAGCTGTTTTTT,CASGTYTGELFF
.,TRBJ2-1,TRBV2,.,TGTGCCAGCAGCGCCCAAACACCGTACAATGAGCAGTTCTTC,CASSAQTPYNEQFF
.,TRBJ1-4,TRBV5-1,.,TGCGCCAGCAGCTTCGGGCAGGGACGGGAAAAACTGTTTTTT,CASSFGQGREKLFF
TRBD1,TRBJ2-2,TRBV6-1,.,TGTGCCAGCAGTGGACAGGGGGCGATGAACACCGGGGAGCTGTTTTTT,CASSGQGAMNTGELFF
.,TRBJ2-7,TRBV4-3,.,TGCGCCAGCAGCCAAGATGTGCCTGGACCTTCCTACGAGCAGTACTTC,CASSQDVPGPSYEQYF
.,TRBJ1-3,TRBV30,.,TGTGCCTGGAAGAAAGCTGGAAACACCATATATTTT,CAWKKAGNTIYF
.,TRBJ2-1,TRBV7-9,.,TGTGCCAGCAGCATCAGGGGGGCCGAGGACAATGAGCAGTTCTTC,CASSIRGAEDNEQFF
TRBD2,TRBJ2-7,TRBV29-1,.,TGCAGCGTTGGGACAGCGGGAGCGGGCGAGCAGTACTTC,CSVGTAGAGEQYF
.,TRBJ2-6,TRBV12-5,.,TGTGCTAGTGGTCGGAAACATGCAGGACAAAGTCGGGCCAACGTCCTGACTTTC,CASGRKHAGQSRANVLTF
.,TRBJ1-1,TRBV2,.,TGTGCCAGCAGTGTACAGACACGGTCCGCTGAAGCTTTCTTT,CASSVQTRSAEAFF
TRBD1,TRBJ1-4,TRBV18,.,TGTGCCAGCTCTCTAGGGGGCAATGAAAAACTGTTTTTT,CASSLGGNEKLFF
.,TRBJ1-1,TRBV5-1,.,TGCGCCAGCAGCCCGCCTGGGGGAAACACTGAAGCTTTCTTT,CASSPPGGNTEAFF
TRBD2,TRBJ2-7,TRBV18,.,TGTGCCAGCTCACCATCGGGACTAGCGGGAGGTTTCAAATACGAGCAGTACTTC,CASSPSGLAGGFKYEQYF
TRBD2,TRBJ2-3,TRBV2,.,TGTGCCAGCAGTCCTAGCGGGAGTGGGGATACGCAGTATTTT,CASSPSGSGDTQYF
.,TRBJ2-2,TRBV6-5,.,TGTGCCAGCAGTAACCAAACACCGGGGCCAAGGGAGCTGTTTTTT,CASSNQTPGPRELFF
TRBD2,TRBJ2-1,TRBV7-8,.,TGTGCCAGCAGCTTATCGGCAGCGGGAGACGGTGAGCAGTTCTTC,CASSLSAAGDGEQFF